The 7 T cell receptor beta chains in this list originate from one sample, sequenced in a study of blood T cell repertoires in COVID-19. Sequenced by immunoSEQ multiplex PCR; TCRdb stores in-frame clones only, minus some. The profile shows over 120,000 clones, 78% of them singletons. The material sequenced was PBMCs or T cells enriched from blood (not recorded which). The receptors derive from a woman aged 45-65 years who had recovered from COVID-19.

The chain employs TRBV28 and TRBJ1-3, with D unresolved. V was clipped by 4 bases and J by 4 bases, with 14 bases between them. Germline CDR1 is MDHEN and CDR2 is SYDVKM. The CDR3 consists of 15 residues. The CDR3 protein is CASSSPQGRGNTIYF. DNA for the CDR3: TGTGCCAGCAGTTCCCCGCAAGGGAGGGGAAACACCATATATTTT.

The chain links TRBV5-1 to TRBJ1-1; D is perhaps TRBD1 (5 bases). The CDR3 is 14 residues long. V was cut by 0 bases and J by 2 bases, with 8 bases left in between. Germline-derived CDR1 and CDR2 are SGHRS and YFSETQ. CDR3 amino acids: CASSLEGFNTEAFF. The CDR3 DNA reads as TGCGCCAGCAGCTTGGAGGGGTTTAACACTGAAGCTTTCTTT.

The table lists this clone with a few counts. The rearrangement uses TRBV19 and TRBJ2-3, with unresolved D. Trimming took off 2 bases at V and 0 bases at J, with 9 bases between the two ends. The V gene's germline CDR1 is LNHDA and CDR2 SQIVND (reference sequence). The CDR3 is 15 residues long. The CDR3 region has the DNA TGTGCCAGTAGTATAAGGCCACAGAGCACAGATACGCAGTATTTT. This codes for CASSIRPQSTDTQYF.

The chain carries TRBV6-5 and TRBJ1-5; D uncertain. Trimming shortened V by 6 bases and J by 2 bases, and 11 bases separated the two germline ends. The CDR3 has 14 amino acids. CDR1 MNHEY and CDR2 SVGAGI come from the germline V gene. CDR3 DNA: TGTGCCAGCAGAGAGGAGGTCGGCAATCAGCCCCAGCATTTT. Amino acid sequence: CASREEVGNQPQHF.

The V call is TRBV7-9, the J call TRBJ1-2; 10 nucleotides align to TRBD1. The CDR3 sequence is 14 residues long. V was clipped by 2 bases and J by 8 bases; unmatched bases: 5. Germline lookup yields CDR1 SEHNR and CDR2 FQNEAQ (reference sequence). CDR3 in DNA: TGTGCCAGCAGCTTAAAGGTGACAGGGGGCGGCTACACCTTC. Protein: CASSLKVTGGGYTF.

The CDR3 nucleotides are TGTGCCAGAAGCTTGCCCCTAACGGGGTGGAACTATGGCTACACCTTC. Protein sequence: CARSLPLTGWNYGYTF. The chain joins TRBV5-3 to TRBJ1-2, with D hard to call. TRBV5-3 is annotated as an ORF whose role is uncertain. Trimming removed 1 base from V and 2 bases from J, with 15 bases in between. This CDR3 contains 16 residues.

This chain uses TRBV5-4 with TRBJ1-2; the match to TRBD1 covers 7 bases. This CDR3 comprises 15 residues. The germline V gene encodes CDR1 SGHNT and CDR2 YYREEE (reference sequence). Trimming cost V 4 bases and J 8 bases; bases outside gene matches: 14. The CDR3, as DNA: TGTGCCAGCAGCCCGGCCCCGGGACAGACTGACGGCTACACCTTC. It specifies CASSPAPGQTDGYTF.